This T cell receptor beta chain was retrieved from a study of blood T cell repertoires in COVID-19. In the study overall: From the United States, Italy and Spain came samples of acute and convalescent COVID-19.

This CDR3 has 15 residues. Trimming left V 2 bases short and J 2 bases short, with 12 bases between. The germline V gene has CDR1 KGHSY and CDR2 FQNENV. In the original analysis: Amplification with reference gene primers provided the estimates of nucleated cell counts. Repertoires were generated with immunoSEQ multiplex PCR, while TCRdb's copy carries only in-frame clones and drops some. V and J calls plus clone size are reproduced from that table; the DNA served to infer D and trimming. The repertoire has about 90,000 clones, approximately 90% of them found once; the top ten carry 4.5% to 5.5%. Sample: peripheral blood. The source is a man aged 50-60 years with acute or convalescent COVID-19. The rearrangement joins TRBV16 to TRBJ1-2; possible D gene TRBD1, 5 bases. The CDR3 DNA is TGTGCCAGCAGCCAAACAGGTCAGGCGAACTATGGCTACACCTTC. Protein product: CASSQTGQANYGYTF.